This T cell receptor (beta chain) was documented in a study of blood T cell repertoires in COVID-19. Study information: Acute-phase and convalescent COVID-19 samples originated in the United States, Italy and Spain. In each case, the material was cDNA or gDNA derived from T cells, B-cell-depleted T cells, or PBMCs.

As originally analysed: Estimates of nucleated cell counts were drawn from the amplification of reference gene primers. The assay was immunoSEQ multiplex PCR, and TCRdb's table has in-frame clones only and misses some. That table is the source of V, J and clone size, and D and trimming were worked out from the DNA. The sample contains about 190,000 clones, over 75% of which appear only once. Sequencing input: peripheral blood. This receptor was obtained from a man in his fifties with acute or convalescent COVID-19.

The chain's CDR3 is CASSNGTVPHYGYTF. Written as DNA, the CDR3 is TGTGCCAGCAGCAACGGGACAGTACCTCACTATGGCTACACCTTC. The V and J genes are TRBV21-1 and TRBJ1-2; the table's TRBD1 call for D was not verified on the DNA. TRBV21-1 has pseudogene status. The CDR3 spans 15 residues.